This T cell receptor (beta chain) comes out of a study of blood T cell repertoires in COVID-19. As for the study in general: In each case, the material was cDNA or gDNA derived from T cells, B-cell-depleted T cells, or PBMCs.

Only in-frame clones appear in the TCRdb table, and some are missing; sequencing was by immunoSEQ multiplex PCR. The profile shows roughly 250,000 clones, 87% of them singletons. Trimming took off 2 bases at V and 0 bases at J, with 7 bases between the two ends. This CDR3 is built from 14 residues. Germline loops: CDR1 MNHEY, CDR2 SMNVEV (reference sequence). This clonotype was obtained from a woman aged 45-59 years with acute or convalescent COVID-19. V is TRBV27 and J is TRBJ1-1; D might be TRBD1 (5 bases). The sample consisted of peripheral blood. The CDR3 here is CASSLDRLNTEAFF. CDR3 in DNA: TGTGCCAGCAGTTTAGACAGACTGAACACTGAAGCTTTCTTT.